These 30 T cell receptor beta chains came from one sample sequenced in a study of blood T cell repertoires in COVID-19. Only in-frame clones appear in the TCRdb table, and some are missing; sequencing was by immunoSEQ multiplex PCR. The table has some 460,000 clones, around 87% seen once; the top ten hold 0.7%. Sequenced: PBMCs or T cells enriched from blood (not recorded which). The origin of the receptors is a woman aged 18-29 years who had recovered from COVID-19.

DNA of the CDR3: TGTGCCAGCAGCCCTAGCGGGACAGGGGCTGGAAACACCATATATTTT. As protein: CASSPSGTGAGNTIYF. V and J are TRBV7-2 and TRBJ1-3; 10 nucleotides line up with TRBD1. CDR1 and CDR2 from the germline V gene are SGHTA and FQGNSA. The CDR3 is 16 residues long. Trimming took 5 bases from V and 2 from J; bases not matched to a gene: 6.

The V and J genes are TRBV6-5 and TRBJ1-5; D unresolved. CDR1 and CDR2 (germline): MNHEY, SVGAGI. Deletions cut 7 bases from V and 6 bases from J, with 16 bases between. This CDR3 is built from 14 residues. CDR3 in DNA: TGTGCCAGCACTGGTCCGGGTACGGGTCAGCCCCAGCATTTT. This translates into CASTGPGTGQPQHF.

The chain links TRBV6-4 to TRBJ2-5; 7 bases map to TRBD2. V dropped 3 bases and J dropped 5; count of bases not matched to a gene: 3. Germline assignment: CDR1 MRHNA and CDR2 SNTAGT. The CDR3 loop spans 13 amino acids. The CDR3 reads CASSERGGETQYF. The CDR3, as DNA: TGTGCCAGCAGTGAACGGGGAGGGGAGACCCAGTACTTC.

The V and J genes are TRBV25-1 and TRBJ1-4, with D hard to call. Per the germline V gene, CDR1 is MGHDK and CDR2 is SYGVNS. The CDR3 is 16 amino acids. V lost 4 bases, J lost 2 bases, and 14 bases lay in between. This CDR3 reads CASSGYTAGTNEKLFF. The DNA of the CDR3 is TGTGCCAGCAGTGGCTATACAGCTGGGACTAATGAAAAACTGTTTTTT. The variable domain in full, completed from reference TRBV25-1 and TRBJ1-4, reads EADIYQTPRYLVIGTGKKITLECSQTMGHDKMYWYQQDPGMELHLIHYSYGVNSTEKGDLSSESTVSRIRTEHFPLTLESARPSHTSQYLCASSGYTAGTNEKLFFGSGTQLSVL.

The V call is TRBV6-2 or TRBV6-3, the J call TRBJ2-1; 10 bases agree with TRBD2. Germline V lookup: CDR1 MNHEY, CDR2 SVGEGT. V lost 6 bases to trimming and J lost 9 bases; unmatched junction nucleotides: 8. The CDR3 sequence is 14 residues long. The DNA for the CDR3 is TGTGCCAGCAGCCTGAGCGGGGGGGCTTTTGAGCAGTTCTTC. This sequence encodes CASSLSGGAFEQFF.

The chain is built from TRBV3-1 (or the pseudogene TRBV3-2) and TRBJ2-7; TRBD1 matches 8 bases. Unmatched junction bases numbered 3, after V lost 4 bases and J lost 4 bases. In germline, CDR1 is LGHDT, CDR2 YNNKEL (reference sequence). This CDR3 has 13 amino acids. The CDR3 DNA is TGTGCCAGCAGCCGGGACAGGTCTTACGAGCAGTACTTC. This encodes CASSRDRSYEQYF.

V and J are TRBV28 and TRBJ1-2; D might be TRBD1 (6 bases). The CDR3 loop spans 14 amino acids. The V end lost 3 bases, the J end lost 8 bases, and 16 bases lay between the germline ends. CDR1 is MDHEN, CDR2 SYDVKM, per germline. CDR3 nucleotides: TGTGCCAGCAGTTTGAGGGGGATCTCGCGGGGCTACACCTTC. Protein sequence: CASSLRGISRGYTF.

This chain uses TRBV21-1 with TRBJ1-4; TRBD1 is the table's D call and was not checked against the DNA. TRBV21-1 is a pseudogene segment. The CDR3 totals 18 residues. The CDR3 reads CASSKMPRGQGEGRELFF. The CDR3 region has the DNA TGTGCCAGCAGCAAAATGCCACGCGGACAGGGGGAGGGGAGAGAACTGTTTTTT.

The chain has TRBV30 and TRBJ1-2, with 8 bases lining up with TRBD1. CDR3 length: 14 residues. V was pared by 3 bases and J by 2 bases, with 5 bases of the junction left unmatched. Germline V gives CDR1 GTSNPN, CDR2 SVGIG (reference sequence). CDR3 bases: TGTGCCTGGAGCCGGACAGGGCGGAACTATGGCTACACCTTC. This translates into CAWSRTGRNYGYTF.

With regard to this clone: This CDR3 is also generated by other DNA sequences in the sample. The chain joins TRBV5-1 to TRBJ2-5; D perhaps matches TRBD2 (6 bases). Germline V gives CDR1 SGHRS, CDR2 YFSETQ. Trimming shortened V by 1 base and J by 4 bases, and 8 bases separated the two germline ends. This CDR3 has 13 residues. CDR3: CASSLQGGETQYF. CDR3 nucleotides: TGCGCCAGCAGCTTGCAGGGAGGAGAGACCCAGTACTTC.

This clone showed up just once. CDR3 loop: CASSREAGEKLFF. The CDR3 region has the DNA TGCGCCAGCAGCCGGGAGGCGGGTGAAAAACTGTTTTTT. The genes are TRBV4-1 and TRBJ1-4, with D unresolved. The CDR3 runs to 13 residues. Germline-derived CDR1 and CDR2 are MGHRA and YSYEKL. V shed 4 bases and J shed 7 bases, with 10 bases lying between them.

This clone was picked up one time. The chain recombines TRBV27 with TRBJ1-3, with 9 bases aligning to TRBD1. This CDR3 is built from 14 residues. V gave up 6 bases and J gave up 4 bases; unmatched junction bases: 4. Germline V lookup: CDR1 MNHEY, CDR2 SMNVEV (reference sequence). DNA of the CDR3: TGTGCCAGCAGCTCCGGGACAGGGGGAAACACCATATATTTT. It encodes CASSSGTGGNTIYF.

The rearrangement joins TRBV7-2 to TRBJ1-2; 7 nucleotides match TRBD1. The CDR3 is 17 residues long. The trim removed 3 bases at V and 0 bases at J, leaving 10 bases unmatched. CDR1 is SGHTA and CDR2 is FQGNSA in the germline V gene. CDR3 in DNA: TGTGCCAGCAGCTTTATCGAGGGGGCAGGAGCTAACTATGGCTACACCTTC. Translating it yields CASSFIEGAGANYGYTF.

This chain connects TRBV2 to TRBJ1-1; D is perhaps TRBD1 (5 bases). From germline, CDR1 is SNHLY and CDR2 FYNNEI. CDR3 size: 13 residues. Trimming pared 1 base from V and 5 bases from J, leaving 8 bases between. The CDR3 bases are TGTGCCAGCAGTGAAGGGGGGGAAACTGAAGCTTTCTTT. This encodes CASSEGGETEAFF.

The rearrangement links TRBV2 to TRBJ1-1; no reliable D call. This CDR3 has 13 amino acids. Trimming cost V 4 bases and J 2 bases, with 8 bases left between them. Germline CDR1 SNHLY, CDR2 FYNNEI. CDR3 DNA sequence: TGTGCCAGCAGTGTTGAGGGAAACACTGAAGCTTTCTTT. This encodes CASSVEGNTEAFF.

This chain joins TRBV5-4 and TRBJ1-3, with 7 positions matching TRBD1. Germline values: CDR1 SGHNT, CDR2 YYREEE (reference sequence). Unmatched junction bases numbered 4, after V lost 4 bases and J lost 0 bases. This CDR3 spans 15 amino acids. The CDR3, as DNA: TGTGCCAGCAGCCTAGGGGGCTTCTCTGGAAACACCATATATTTT. It encodes CASSLGGFSGNTIYF.

V usage is TRBV25-1 and J usage is TRBJ1-2, with D unresolved. Germline CDR1 is MGHDK and CDR2 is SYGVNS. Trimming stripped 3 bases from V and 4 bases from J, with 12 bases between. There are 14 residues in the CDR3. The CDR3 DNA reads TGTGCCAGCAGTGACCTAAAATCAGGCTATGGCTACACCTTC. Translation gives CASSDLKSGYGYTF.

The chain uses TRBV9 and TRBJ1-2; D is perhaps TRBD1 (6 bases). The CDR3 is 16 amino acids. Trimming pared 6 bases from V and 3 bases from J, leaving 21 bases between. Germline assignment: CDR1 SGDLS and CDR2 YYNGEE. CDR3 protein: CASKPTMDSTHYGYTF. The CDR3, as DNA: TGTGCCAGCAAACCAACCATGGACAGCACTCACTATGGCTACACCTTC.

This clone has a single count. V and J are TRBV27 and TRBJ2-1, with D perhaps TRBD1 (6 bases). Trimming took 1 base from V and 1 from J, leaving 8 bases between them. Germline assignment: CDR1 MNHEY and CDR2 SMNVEV (reference sequence). The length of the CDR3 is 15 residues. CDR3 in DNA: TGTGCCAGCAGTTTATTGGGGGCGTCCTACAATGAGCAGTTCTTC. It yields the protein CASSLLGASYNEQFF.

The chain carries TRBV5-1 and TRBJ2-5; tentative D call: TRBD1 (5 bases). The germline CDR1 and CDR2 sequences are SGHRS and YFSETQ. This CDR3 spans 13 amino acids. Trimming left V 0 bases short and J 4 bases short, with 7 bases between. Written as DNA, the CDR3 is TGCGCCAGCAGCTTGGCAGGGATAGAGACCCAGTACTTC. This codes for CASSLAGIETQYF.

The chain combines TRBV3-1 (or the pseudogene TRBV3-2) with TRBJ2-2; no definite D call. Germline loops: CDR1 LGHDT, CDR2 YNNKEL (reference sequence). This CDR3 is built from 11 residues. Trimming left V 5 bases short and J 8 bases short, with 6 bases between. Written as DNA, the CDR3 is TGTGCCAGCAGCTCGGGTGGGGAGCTGTTTTTT. It codes for CASSSGGELFF.

The chain employs TRBV4-1 and TRBJ2-6; 8 bases match TRBD1. Germline trimming cut 3 bases from V and 1 base from J; bases unmatched to any gene: 8. In germline, CDR1 is MGHRA, CDR2 YSYEKL. The CDR3 contains 18 residues. This CDR3 is CASSHGSRGQSGANVLTF. The CDR3, as DNA: TGCGCCAGCAGCCACGGGAGCAGGGGGCAATCTGGGGCCAACGTCCTGACTTTC.

This chain connects TRBV4-1 to TRBJ2-1; the match to TRBD2 covers 7 bases. The V segment lost 2 bases and the J segment 3 bases; nucleotides outside the gene matches: 4. The germline V gene has CDR1 MGHRA and CDR2 YSYEKL. The CDR3 extends over 15 amino acids. The CDR3 DNA reads as TGCGCCAGCAGCCAAAACCGGGACTACTACAATGAGCAGTTCTTC. As protein: CASSQNRDYYNEQFF.

V usage is TRBV7-2 and J usage is TRBJ2-7; tentatively, D is TRBD2 (5 bases). V lost 1 base, J lost 1 base, and 14 bases lay in between. Germline CDR1 is SGHTA and CDR2 is FQGNSA. The CDR3 has 16 residues. The CDR3 DNA sequence: TGTGCCAGCAGCTTAGGAGGGCCGGGCGTGTCCTACGAGCAGTACTTC. Its translation: CASSLGGPGVSYEQYF.

V is TRBV7-2 and J is TRBJ2-1, with 10 bases lining up with TRBD1. The ends lost 4 bases at V and 6 bases at J; junction bases unmatched: 12. This CDR3 has 17 residues. The V gene's germline CDR1 is SGHTA and CDR2 FQGNSA. The CDR3 loop reads CASSSRGTGVWGNEQFF. The CDR3 region has the DNA TGTGCCAGCAGCTCGAGGGGGACAGGGGTTTGGGGCAATGAGCAGTTCTTC. Drawing the rest from reference TRBV7-2 and TRBJ2-1, the complete variable domain is GAGVSQSPSNKVTEKGKDVELRCDPISGHTALYWYRQSLGQGLEFLIYFQGNSAPDKSGLPSDRFSAERTGGSVSTLTIQRTQQEDSAVYLCASSSRGTGVWGNEQFFGPGTRLTVL.

This sequence joins TRBV19 and TRBJ1-2; D gene unclear. Trimming shortened V by 7 bases and J by 0 bases, and 6 bases separated the two germline ends. Germline CDR1 reads LNHDA; CDR2 reads SQIVND (reference sequence). There are 12 residues in the CDR3. CDR3 in amino acids: CASKIANYGYTF. CDR3 DNA sequence: TGTGCCAGTAAGATAGCTAACTATGGCTACACCTTC.

V usage is TRBV7-9 and J usage is TRBJ1-2; no clear D gene. The CDR3 contains 16 residues. Germline V gene lookup returns CDR1 SEHNR and CDR2 FQNEAQ (reference sequence). V lost 4 bases and J 4 bases, leaving 19 bases between the germline ends. DNA of the CDR3: TGTGCCAGCAGCTCTTACGAGGGTTTGGACTTCTATGGCTACACCTTC. Its translation is CASSSYEGLDFYGYTF.

This clone has only one observation. The V and J genes are TRBV5-1 and TRBJ1-2, with TRBD1 matching 7 bases. This CDR3 region has 14 residues. Per germline, CDR1 SGHRS and CDR2 YFSETQ. V lost 4 bases to trimming and J lost 6 bases; unmatched junction nucleotides: 9. CDR3 sequence: CASSPGAGGDGYTF. The CDR3 nucleotides are TGCGCCAGCAGCCCAGGGGCAGGGGGAGATGGCTACACCTTC.

The rearrangement uses TRBV4-2 and TRBJ2-1; the match to TRBD2 covers 14 bases. V shed 1 base and J 10 bases; nucleotides not matched to a gene: 0. Per germline, CDR1 LGHNA and CDR2 YNFKEQ. The CDR3 is made up of 14 amino acids. The CDR3 loop reads CASSQGLAGGEQFF. CDR3 DNA sequence: TGTGCCAGCAGCCAAGGACTAGCGGGGGGGGAGCAGTTCTTC.

As DNA, the CDR3 is TGTGCCAGCAGCCAAGAAGGGAGAGAACTGTTTTTT. Its translation: CASSQEGRELFF. The V and J genes are TRBV3-1 (or the pseudogene TRBV3-2) and TRBJ1-4, with D hard to call. The CDR3 loop spans 12 amino acids. Per the germline V gene, CDR1 is LGHDT and CDR2 is YNNKEL (reference sequence). The V end was cut by 0 bases, the J end by 12 bases, with 8 bases between.